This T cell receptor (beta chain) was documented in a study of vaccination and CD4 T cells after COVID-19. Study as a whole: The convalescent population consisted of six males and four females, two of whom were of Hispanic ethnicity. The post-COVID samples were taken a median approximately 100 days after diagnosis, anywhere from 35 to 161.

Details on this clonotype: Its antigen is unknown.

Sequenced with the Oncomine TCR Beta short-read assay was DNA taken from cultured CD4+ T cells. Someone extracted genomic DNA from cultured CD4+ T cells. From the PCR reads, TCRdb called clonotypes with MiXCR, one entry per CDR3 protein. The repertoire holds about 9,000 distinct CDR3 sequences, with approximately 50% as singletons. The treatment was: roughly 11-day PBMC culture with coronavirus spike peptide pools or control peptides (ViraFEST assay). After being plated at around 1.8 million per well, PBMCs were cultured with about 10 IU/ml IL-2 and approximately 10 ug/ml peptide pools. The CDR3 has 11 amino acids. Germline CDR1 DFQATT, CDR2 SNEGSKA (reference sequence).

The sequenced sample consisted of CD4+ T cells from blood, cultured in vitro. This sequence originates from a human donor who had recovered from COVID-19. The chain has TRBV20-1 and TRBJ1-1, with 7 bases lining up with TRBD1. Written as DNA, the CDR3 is TGCAGGGGAGCAGGGGGCACTGAAGCTTTCTTT. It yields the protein CRGAGGTEAFF.